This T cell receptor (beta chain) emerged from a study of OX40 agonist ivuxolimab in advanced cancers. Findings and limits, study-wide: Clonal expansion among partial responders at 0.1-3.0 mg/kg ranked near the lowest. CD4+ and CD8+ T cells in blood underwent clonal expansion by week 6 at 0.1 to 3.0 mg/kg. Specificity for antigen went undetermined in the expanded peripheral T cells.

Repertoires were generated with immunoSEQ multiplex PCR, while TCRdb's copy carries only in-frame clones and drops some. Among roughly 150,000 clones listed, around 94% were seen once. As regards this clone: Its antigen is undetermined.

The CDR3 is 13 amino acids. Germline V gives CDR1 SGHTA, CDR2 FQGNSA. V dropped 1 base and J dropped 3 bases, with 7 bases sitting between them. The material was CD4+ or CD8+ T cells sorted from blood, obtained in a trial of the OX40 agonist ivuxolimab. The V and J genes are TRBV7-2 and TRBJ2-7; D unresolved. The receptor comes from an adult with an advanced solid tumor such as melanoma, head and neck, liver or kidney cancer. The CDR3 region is CASSLDSDYEQYF. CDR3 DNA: TGTGCCAGCAGCTTAGACAGCGACTACGAGCAGTACTTC.